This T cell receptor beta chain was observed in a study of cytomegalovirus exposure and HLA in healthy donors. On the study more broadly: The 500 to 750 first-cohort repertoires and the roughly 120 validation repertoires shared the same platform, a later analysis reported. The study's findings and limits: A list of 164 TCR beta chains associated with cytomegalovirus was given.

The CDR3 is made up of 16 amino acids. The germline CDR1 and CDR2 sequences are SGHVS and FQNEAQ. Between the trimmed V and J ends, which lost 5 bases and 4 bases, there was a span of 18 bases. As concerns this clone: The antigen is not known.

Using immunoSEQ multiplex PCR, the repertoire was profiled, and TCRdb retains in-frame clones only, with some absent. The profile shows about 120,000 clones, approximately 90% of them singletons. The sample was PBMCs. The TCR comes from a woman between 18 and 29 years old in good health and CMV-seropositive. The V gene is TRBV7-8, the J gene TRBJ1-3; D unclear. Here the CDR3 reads CASSLGQWRLGNTIYF. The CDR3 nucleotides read TGTGCCAGCAGCCTAGGCCAGTGGCGGCTAGGAAACACCATATATTTT.